This T cell receptor (beta chain) was sequenced for a study of T cell repertoires in cytomegalovirus infection. Turning to the study itself: Public TCR beta signatures were indicative of both CMV infection and a matching HLA type. General study findings and limits: Cumulated frequencies of public TCR beta families served to identify carriers of CMV plus the relevant HLA. HLA-C-restricted, CMV-specific TCR beta clonotypes were dominant ex vivo.

A word on this clonotype: Its antigen remains unknown.

TCRdb ran MiXCR on the reads and lists one entry per CDR3 protein. The data contain around 320,000 distinct CDR3 sequences, roughly 9.5% of them seen just once; the ten biggest clones take up over 3.5%. CDR3 size: 14 residues. The germline CDR1 and CDR2 sequences are SQVTM and ANQGSEA. V was pared by 6 bases and J by 6 bases, with 18 bases between. The source of this sequence is a human donor in good health (CMV status not recorded). Some clones in this sample may be carry-over from other donors' samples. The sample comprised PBMCs. The chain recombines TRBV29-1 with TRBJ2-1, with TRBD1 as a possible D gene (5 bases). This CDR3 is CSVDTRETVNEQFF. DNA for the CDR3: TGCAGCGTGGACACAAGGGAAACGGTCAATGAGCAGTTCTTC.